This entry concerns a single T cell receptor beta chain. This sample was taken from a study of blood T cell repertoires in COVID-19. Across the study: Italy, Spain and the United States were the sources of the convalescent and acute COVID-19 samples. The cDNA or gDNA used as material had been derived from T cells, B-cell-depleted T cells, or PBMCs.

In the study's own analysis: Estimation of nucleated cell counts was performed using reference gene primer amplification. Here immunoSEQ multiplex PCR was the method, and the copy in TCRdb shows in-frame clones only, minus some. V and J calls and clone size follow that table, whereas D and trimming were derived from the DNA. This table has under 200,000 clones, about 85% appearing once. Germline CDR1 is LGHDT and CDR2 is YNNKEL (reference sequence). With 4 bases removed from V and 5 bases from J, the gap between germline ends came to 9 bases. The CDR3 runs 12 residues. The J gene is TRBJ2-7, the V gene TRBV3-1 (or the pseudogene TRBV3-2); TRBD1 is a possible D gene (5 bases). Sequencing was carried out using peripheral blood. This receptor was taken from a woman aged 80 or older in a cohort sampled during active or convalescent COVID-19. The CDR3 nucleotides are TGTGCCAGCAGCCCCCAGGGTGACGAGCAGTACTTC. Its protein product is CASSPQGDEQYF.